This note documents a single T cell receptor (beta chain) sequence. The study ran its PCR with 60 Vbeta and 13 Jbeta primers. TCRdb's table, derived via immunoSEQ multiplex PCR, lists solely in-frame clones and lacks some. The sample shows fewer than 150,000 clones, roughly 82% of them seen only once. In germline, CDR1 is SGDLS, CDR2 YYNGEE. The CDR3 has 15 amino acids. Trimming shortened V by 3 bases and J by 0 bases, and 10 bases separated the two germline ends. This record comes from a study of cytomegalovirus exposure and HLA in healthy donors. This TCR derives from a human donor in good health. This sequence joins TRBV9 and TRBJ1-5; perhaps TRBD1 as D (5 bases). The source material was PBMCs. CDR3 loop: CASSEDIHSNQPQHF. The CDR3 DNA reads as TGTGCCAGCAGCGAGGACATCCATAGCAATCAGCCCCAGCATTTT.